What follows are 2 T cell receptor beta chains derived from one specimen sequenced in a study of preoperative IRX-2 immunotherapy in early breast cancer. Treatment meaning: preoperative locoregional IRX-2 cytokine immunotherapy. Sequencing was performed with immunoSEQ multiplex PCR; in TCRdb, only in-frame clones are kept and a portion is missing. The top ten clones hold approximately 1.5% of a sample with tens of thousands of clones, 65% to 90% of them seen once. The sequenced sample was lymph node tissue, obtained after IRX-2 immunotherapy. The source is a human donor with breast cancer.

V usage is TRBV6-8 and J usage is TRBJ1-1; 8 nucleotides match TRBD1. The CDR3 sequence is 15 residues long. From germline, CDR1 is MNHGY and CDR2 SAAAGT. With 6 bases clipped from V and 2 bases from J, the junction kept 8 bases outside the gene matches. CDR3 sequence reads: CASRFNRGFNTEAFF. The CDR3 coding sequence is TGTGCCAGCAGATTCAACAGGGGGTTCAACACTGAAGCTTTCTTT.

The rearrangement uses TRBV14 and TRBJ1-1; no definite D call. Trimming stripped 4 bases from V and 0 bases from J, with 6 bases between. This CDR3 has 13 residues. In germline, CDR1 is SGHDN, CDR2 FVKESK. Written as DNA, the CDR3 is TGTGCCAGCAGCCCCTCCATGAACACTGAAGCTTTCTTT. Its protein product is CASSPSMNTEAFF. The whole variable domain, filled in from reference TRBV14 and TRBJ1-1, reads EAGVTQFPSHSVIEKGQTVTLRCDPISGHDNLYWYRRVMGKEIKFLLHFVKESKQDESGMPNNRFLAERTGGTYSTLKVQPAELEDSGVYFCASSPSMNTEAFFGQGTRLTVV.